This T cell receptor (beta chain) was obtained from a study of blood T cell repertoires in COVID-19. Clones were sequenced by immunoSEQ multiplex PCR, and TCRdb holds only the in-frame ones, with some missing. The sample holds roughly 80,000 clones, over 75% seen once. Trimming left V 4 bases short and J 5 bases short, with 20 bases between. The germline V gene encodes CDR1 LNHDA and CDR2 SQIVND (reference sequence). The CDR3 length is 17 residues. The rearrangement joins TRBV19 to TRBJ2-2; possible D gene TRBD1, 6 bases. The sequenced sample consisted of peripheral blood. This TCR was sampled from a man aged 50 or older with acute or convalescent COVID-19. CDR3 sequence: CASSRGGGRSWTGELFF. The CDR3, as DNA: TGTGCCAGTAGTAGGGGTGGGGGCCGGTCGTGGACCGGGGAGCTGTTTTTT. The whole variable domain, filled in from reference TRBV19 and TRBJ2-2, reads DGGITQSPKYLFRKEGQNVTLSCEQNLNHDAMYWYRQDPGQGLRLIYYSQIVNDFQKGDIAEGYSVSREKKESFPLTVTSAQKNPTAFYLCASSRGGGRSWTGELFFGEGSRLTVL.